The 23 T cell receptor beta chains in this list originate from one sample, sequenced in a study of T cells in Graves' hyperthyroidism and ophthalmopathy. What was amplified from RNA transcripts were TCR beta CDR3 regions. First-round RT-PCR targeting the TCR CDR3 was performed with the HTBI primer set. TCRdb fed the multiplex PCR reads into MiXCR, producing one record per CDR3 protein. The sample holds 550,000 to 650,000 distinct CDR3 sequences, approximately 15% seen once. The sample taken for sequencing was blood. These receptors all come from a woman aged 25 to 45 with Graves' hyperthyroidism that later progressed to Graves' ophthalmopathy.

The DNA of the CDR3 is TGTGCCAGCAGCGGGGGGACAGGGGGCATTGAAGCTTTCTTT. Amino acid sequence: CASSGGTGGIEAFF. This chain links TRBV5-4 with TRBJ1-1; TRBD1 agrees at 12 bases. V lost 4 bases to trimming and J lost 7 bases; unmatched junction nucleotides: 5. There are 14 residues in the CDR3. The germline gives CDR1 SGHNT, CDR2 YYREEE (reference sequence).

This clonotype was detected ten times or more. V gene TRBV7-2 combines with J gene TRBJ2-5, with TRBD2 matching 8 bases. Germline CDR1 is SGHTA and CDR2 is FQGNSA. The junction had 14 bases not matched to a gene; V was cut back by 4 bases and J by 4 bases. This CDR3 comprises 17 residues. CDR3 in amino acids: CASSYITSGSPGETQYF. The CDR3 DNA sequence: TGTGCCAGCAGCTATATAACTAGCGGCTCCCCGGGAGAGACCCAGTACTTC.

At least ten counts were recorded for this clonotype. This chain joins TRBV12-3 or TRBV12-4 and TRBJ1-5; 8 bases match TRBD1. The length of the CDR3 is 14 residues. The J segment lost 9 bases and the V segment lost 4 bases, leaving 8 bases of the junction unmatched. CDR3 in DNA: TGTGCCAGCAGTTCGACAGGGGTGGTTTGGCCCCAGCATTTT. Translated, it gives CASSSTGVVWPQHF.

This clonotype showed up just a few times. The J gene is TRBJ2-3, the V gene TRBV4-3; the D gene could be TRBD1 or TRBD2 (5 bases each). V lost 0 bases, J lost 2 bases, and 15 bases lay in between. The CDR3 extends over 17 amino acids. Looked up from germline, CDR1 is LGHNA and CDR2 is YSLEER. The CDR3, as DNA: TGCGCCAGCAGCCAAGATCCGGCCGGGACGCACACAGATACGCAGTATTTT. Its translation: CASSQDPAGTHTDTQYF.

This clonotype was recorded a few times. This chain connects TRBV28 to TRBJ1-1; no reliable D call. CDR1 and CDR2 from the germline V gene are MDHEN and SYDVKM. V shed 3 bases and J shed 3 bases, with 11 bases lying between them. The CDR3 has 14 amino acids. Here the CDR3 DNA reads TGTGCCAGCAGTTTTTGGGGTACGGACACTGAAGCTTTCTTT. This codes for CASSFWGTDTEAFF.

DNA for the CDR3: TGTGCCAGCAGCTTGAGGGCGGCGGATTCACCCCTCCACTTT. Amino acid sequence: CASSLRAADSPLHF. This chain links TRBV5-4 with TRBJ1-6; unclear D gene. Trimming cost V 1 base and J 8 bases, with 10 bases left between them. Per germline, CDR1 SGHNT and CDR2 YYREEE (reference sequence). This CDR3 contains 14 residues.

In its sample, this clonotype was seen many times. CDR3 in amino acids: CASRQTGGIAEAFF. The CDR3, as DNA: TGTGCCAGCAGACAGACAGGGGGTATCGCTGAAGCTTTCTTT. V and J are TRBV25-1 and TRBJ1-1; the match to TRBD1 covers 9 bases. Germline V gives CDR1 MGHDK, CDR2 SYGVNS. The CDR3 has 14 residues. With 6 bases clipped from V and 6 bases from J, the junction kept 8 bases outside the gene matches. The entire variable domain, with the rest obtained from reference TRBV25-1 and TRBJ1-1, is as follows: EADIYQTPRYLVIGTGKKITLECSQTMGHDKMYWYQQDPGMELHLIHYSYGVNSTEKGDLSSESTVSRIRTEHFPLTLESARPSHTSQYLCASRQTGGIAEAFFGQGTRLTVV.

This clonotype has more than one count but fewer than ten. V usage is TRBV5-5 and J usage is TRBJ2-3, with 10 positions matching TRBD2. The CDR3 totals 16 residues. Germline assignment: CDR1 SGHKS and CDR2 YYEKEE (reference sequence). Trimming took 5 bases from V and 2 from J; bases not matched to a gene: 8. The CDR3 DNA follows: TGTGCCAGCAGTCCAGCTAGCGGGAGCTTCACAGATACGCAGTATTTT. Translation gives CASSPASGSFTDTQYF.

This clonotype was seen many times. The rearrangement uses TRBV28 and TRBJ2-3; 12 bases are a match to TRBD2. J gave up 2 bases and V 4 bases, and 4 bases lay outside the gene matches. CDR1 and CDR2 from the germline V gene are MDHEN and SYDVKM. The length of the CDR3 is 16 residues. The CDR3 reads CASSSSGRAITDTQYF. CDR3 coding DNA: TGTGCCAGCAGTTCTAGCGGGAGGGCCATCACAGATACGCAGTATTTT.

This clonotype was counted at least ten times. The gene calls are TRBV6-2 or TRBV6-3 and TRBJ2-1, with a possible D match to TRBD1 (5 bases). Germline V gives CDR1 MNHEY, CDR2 SVGEGT. The length of the CDR3 is 13 residues. V was shortened by 4 bases and J by 10 bases, with 14 bases between the two germline ends. CDR3 sequence reads: CASSWSREKEQFF. CDR3 DNA sequence: TGTGCCAGCAGTTGGTCCAGGGAAAAAGAGCAGTTCTTC.

This clonotype was picked up many times. V gene TRBV11-2 combines with J gene TRBJ2-1, with a weak D call TRBD2 (6 bases). V was cut by 1 base and J by 8 bases, with 9 bases left in between. Germline V lookup: CDR1 SGHAT, CDR2 FQNNGV. The CDR3 spans 13 residues. This CDR3 is CASSLGLDHEQFF. CDR3 in DNA: TGTGCCAGCAGCTTAGGACTAGATCATGAGCAGTTCTTC.

This clonotype appeared a few times. The DNA of the CDR3 is TGTGCCAGCAGCTCCCAGACAGGGGTCCACTATGGCTACACCTTC. As protein: CASSSQTGVHYGYTF. V is TRBV9 and J is TRBJ1-2; 8 bases map to TRBD1. This CDR3 is 15 amino acids long. Germline V gene lookup returns CDR1 SGDLS and CDR2 YYNGEE. V lost 4 bases, J lost 3 bases, and 8 bases stayed unmatched.

This clonotype was found a few times. This chain joins TRBV6-1 and TRBJ2-7; 9 nucleotides line up with TRBD1. Germline CDR1 reads MNHNS; CDR2 reads SASEGT. The CDR3 is 14 amino acids. Germline trimming cut 10 bases from V and 0 bases from J; bases unmatched to any gene: 7. The CDR3 region is CATPGTGSSYEQYF. Written as DNA, the CDR3 is TGTGCCACCCCCGGGACAGGGAGCTCCTACGAGCAGTACTTC.

This chain connects TRBV6-2 or TRBV6-3 to TRBJ1-5, with D possibly TRBD1 on 5 matching bases. The CDR3 has 16 residues. Trimming pared 7 bases from V and 0 bases from J, leaving 16 bases between. Germline lookup yields CDR1 MNHEY and CDR2 SVGEGT. CDR3: CASIDSPTASNQPQHF. CDR3 sequence (DNA): TGTGCCAGCATCGACTCCCCGACAGCTAGCAATCAGCCCCAGCATTTT.

This clonotype turned up a few times. The chain links TRBV4-3 to TRBJ2-1, with a weak D call TRBD1 (7 bases). Trimming shortened V by 4 bases and J by 8 bases, and 24 bases separated the two germline ends. This CDR3 spans 17 amino acids. In germline, CDR1 is LGHNA, CDR2 YSLEER. The CDR3 protein is CASSPSFWQGEADEQFF. CDR3 bases: TGCGCCAGCAGCCCGTCTTTCTGGCAGGGGGAGGCGGATGAGCAGTTCTTC.

The genes are TRBV2 and TRBJ2-1; 12 bases line up with TRBD2. J was trimmed by 6 bases and V by 2 bases; bases with no gene match: 2. The CDR3 loop spans 15 amino acids. Germline lookup yields CDR1 SNHLY and CDR2 FYNNEI. The CDR3 sequence: CASSERLAGVNEQFF. The CDR3 DNA reads TGTGCCAGCAGTGAACGACTAGCGGGAGTCAATGAGCAGTTCTTC.

The sample holds a few counts of this clonotype. This chain connects TRBV7-9 to TRBJ1-3; possible D gene TRBD1, 5 bases. Trimming left V 0 bases short and J 4 bases short, with 10 bases between. Per germline, CDR1 SEHNR and CDR2 FQNEAQ (reference sequence). This CDR3 comprises 15 residues. CDR3 amino acids: CASSLAGDRGNTIYF. The CDR3 DNA sequence: TGTGCCAGCAGCTTAGCTGGGGACCGGGGAAACACCATATATTTT.

This clonotype appeared many times. The gene calls are TRBV6-5 and TRBJ1-4; 9 bases map to TRBD1. With V trimmed by 2 bases and J by 4 bases, 2 bases remained unmatched. Germline CDR1 is MNHEY and CDR2 is SVGAGI. The CDR3 covers 15 residues. CDR3 in DNA: TGTGCCAGCAGTTACGACAGGGGGGATAATGAAAAACTGTTTTTT. Its protein product is CASSYDRGDNEKLFF.

This clonotype was counted at least ten times. This rearrangement joins TRBV19 to TRBJ1-2, with D possibly TRBD1 on 5 matching bases. This CDR3 comprises 16 residues. From germline, CDR1 is LNHDA and CDR2 SQIVND (reference sequence). V gave up 3 bases and J gave up 4 bases, with 18 bases separating them. The CDR3 reads CASSISGGGQVYGYTF. In nucleotides, the CDR3 is TGTGCCAGTAGTATTTCCGGGGGAGGACAAGTCTATGGCTACACCTTC. Using reference TRBV19 and TRBJ1-2 for the parts outside the CDR3, the full variable domain is DGGITQSPKYLFRKEGQNVTLSCEQNLNHDAMYWYRQDPGQGLRLIYYSQIVNDFQKGDIAEGYSVSREKKESFPLTVTSAQKNPTAFYLCASSISGGGQVYGYTFGSGTRLTVV.

This clonotype has a count of ten or more. The CDR3 reads CASSLVLRDGEQYF. As DNA, the CDR3 is TGTGCCAGCAGCTTAGTCTTAAGGGACGGCGAGCAGTACTTC. The rearrangement uses TRBV7-2 and TRBJ2-7, with D possibly being TRBD1 or TRBD2 (5 bases each). The CDR3 totals 14 residues. Germline CDR1 reads SGHTA; CDR2 reads FQGNSA. V gave up 1 base and J gave up 6 bases, with 13 bases separating them.

The chain links TRBV12-5 to TRBJ2-3, with D unclear. The CDR3 has 13 amino acids. V was pared by 0 bases and J by 4 bases, with 5 bases between. The germline V gene has CDR1 LGHNT and CDR2 FRNRAP. CDR3 sequence (DNA): TGTGCTAGTGGTTTGGTATGGGCAGATACGCAGTATTTT. Encoded protein: CASGLVWADTQYF.

This clonotype was detected many times. The chain recombines TRBV2 with TRBJ2-7; D is ambiguous. CDR1 SNHLY and CDR2 FYNNEI come from the germline V gene. V lost 0 bases and J lost 1, with 10 bases in between. This CDR3 contains 15 residues. Written as DNA, the CDR3 is TGTGCCAGCAGTGAAGCCTCAGGCAGTTCCTACGAGCAGTACTTC. It codes for CASSEASGSSYEQYF.

This chain links TRBV5-1 with TRBJ2-3, with TRBD2 identical over 14 bases. This CDR3 has 16 residues. The junction had 3 bases not matched to a gene; V was cut back by 4 bases and J by 2 bases. CDR1 SGHRS and CDR2 YFSETQ come from the germline V gene. CDR3 sequence reads: CASSRGLAGDTDTQYF. The DNA of the CDR3 is TGCGCCAGCAGCCGGGGACTAGCGGGAGACACAGATACGCAGTATTTT.